Below, 9 T cell receptor beta chains from the same sample are listed, as sequenced in a study of STAT5B mutations in CD4+ large granular lymphocyte leukemia. Profiling relied on immunoSEQ multiplex PCR, and the TCRdb table lists in-frame clones only, not all of them. The table records some 35,000 clones, 69% of them present only once. The sequenced sample consisted of CD4+ T cells from blood buffy coats. The receptor set was obtained from a human donor in good health.

The rearrangement joins TRBV6-5 to TRBJ2-3; D may be TRBD2 (5 bases). Looked up from germline, CDR1 is MNHEY and CDR2 is SVGAGI. V gave up 6 bases and J gave up 1 base, with 14 bases separating them. The CDR3 is made up of 15 amino acids. The CDR3 nucleotides read TGTGCCAGCAGCCGGACTCCTGGGCGCACAGATACGCAGTATTTT. Protein: CASSRTPGRTDTQYF.

The chain links TRBV28 to TRBJ2-7; D uncertain. V was shortened by 7 bases and J by 5 bases, with 12 bases between the two germline ends. Looked up from germline, CDR1 is MDHEN and CDR2 is SYDVKM. The CDR3 runs to 12 residues. The CDR3 reads CASNTLTNEQYF. CDR3 bases: TGTGCCAGCAACACACTCACAAACGAGCAGTACTTC.

This chain uses TRBV6-5 with TRBJ1-2; perhaps TRBD1 as D (6 bases). This CDR3 is built from 14 residues. Trimming removed 2 bases from V and 4 bases from J, with 11 bases in between. Per the germline V gene, CDR1 is MNHEY and CDR2 is SVGAGI. Here the CDR3 reads CASSYGGAGYGYTF. The CDR3 bases are TGTGCCAGCAGTTACGGGGGCGCCGGCTATGGCTACACCTTC.

This sequence joins TRBV4-1 and TRBJ2-4, with TRBD2 as a possible D gene (6 bases). The CDR3 consists of 15 residues. V lost 4 bases, J lost 7 bases, and 17 bases lay in between. CDR1 and CDR2 (germline): MGHRA, YSYEKL. The CDR3 reads CASSPRDGGRNIQYF. The CDR3 DNA follows: TGCGCCAGCAGCCCTCGAGACGGAGGGCGGAACATTCAGTACTTC.

CDR3 protein: CASSYSYEQFF. The CDR3 DNA follows: TGTGCCAGCAGTTACTCCTATGAGCAGTTCTTC. The rearrangement joins TRBV6-5 to TRBJ2-1; no clear D gene. CDR1 is MNHEY and CDR2 is SVGAGI in the germline V gene. This CDR3 region has 11 residues. The V gene lost 0 bases and the J gene lost 8 bases, with 2 bases spanning the gap.

The chain employs TRBV7-2 and TRBJ2-5; D is unresolved. The CDR3 runs 13 residues. V lost 1 base to trimming and J lost 2 bases, with 5 bases between them. CDR1 is SGHTA and CDR2 is FQGNSA in the germline V gene. Written as DNA, the CDR3 is TGTGCCAGCAGCTTAGAAAGACAAGAGACCCAGTACTTC. Translated, it gives CASSLERQETQYF.

The chain links TRBV5-6 to TRBJ2-3, with TRBD2 matching over 8 bases. The J segment lost 6 bases and the V segment lost 7 bases, leaving 4 bases of the junction unmatched. CDR1 and CDR2 from the germline V gene are SGHDT and YYEEEE. The CDR3 covers 12 residues. For the CDR3, the DNA is TGTGCCAGCCTCTCGGGGGGGGATACGCAGTATTTT. It encodes CASLSGGDTQYF.

V and J are TRBV7-2 and TRBJ1-2; the match to TRBD1 covers 7 bases. Germline loops: CDR1 SGHTA, CDR2 FQGNSA. V trimming: 1 base; J trimming: 4 bases; junction bases outside the gene matches: 9. CDR3 length: 16 amino acids. The CDR3 region is CASSLGRGGAGYGYTF. The CDR3 DNA follows: TGTGCCAGCAGCTTAGGCAGGGGGGGCGCCGGCTATGGCTACACCTTC.

CDR3 protein: CASSIGGGGEKLFF. The CDR3 coding sequence is TGTGCCAGTAGTATAGGGGGCGGTGGTGAAAAACTGTTTTTT. This chain uses TRBV19 with TRBJ1-4; possibly TRBD1 for D (5 bases). The length of the CDR3 is 14 residues. Trimming stripped 1 base from V and 7 bases from J, with 10 bases between. The germline gives CDR1 LNHDA, CDR2 SQIVND (reference sequence).